This note documents a single T cell receptor beta chain sequence. No antigen is known for it. There are no base qualities to consult, and no much larger clone falls within one base. The data were taken from a study of T cells in Graves' hyperthyroidism and ophthalmopathy (dated by TCRdb to 2018 to 2020). Context from the whole study: Peripheral blood was sampled at the time of initial diagnosis, prior to any treatment. Whether ophthalmopathy could be predicted prospectively was tested in an independent validation cohort made up of about 20 hyperthyroidism patients plus 17 patients who later progressed to ophthalmopathy. TCR Vbeta CDR3 sequencing of 140 or so peripheral blood samples (under 45 ophthalmopathy, roughly 72 hyperthyroidism and roughly 17 progressor patients) is reported in the paper. TCR V-J signatures able to tell the groups apart were searched for in a discovery cohort of some 97 patients, of whom approximately 40 had Graves' ophthalmopathy and around 57 had stable Graves' hyperthyroidism. The 100 or so discovery patients were divided at random into training and test sets in a 7:3 ratio. Thyroid tissue and blood T-cell repertoires from more than 5 Graves' hyperthyroidism patients were also compared in the study. Following sampling, methimazole starting at 30 mg daily was given to hyperthyroidism patients, and high-dose intravenous methylprednisolone was given to ophthalmopathy patients. General findings and caveats noted by the study authors: Blood samples also contained most of the expanded thyroid clonotypes (frequency above 0.001), which suggests that blood repertoires may reflect thyroid immune responses. In validation, the model predicted progression to ophthalmopathy a median of about 6 months before onset, with about 71% sensitivity and about 72% specificity. Ophthalmopathy was separated from stable hyperthyroidism by a 13 V-J signature model, with around 90% sensitivity and approximately 81% specificity obtained in cross-validation and 80%/75% obtained in testing. Sample size was not statistically predetermined, and blinding of investigators to group allocation was not performed.

The TCR beta CDR3 regions were amplified from the RNA transcripts. The first round of RT-PCR for the TCR CDR3 was performed with the HTBI primer set and the Qiagen OneStep RT-PCR kit. A second multiplex PCR round built the libraries, followed by size selection and purification. The libraries were sequenced on an Illumina HiSeq2000 using paired-end 100 bp reads. The authors' pipeline ran thus. Raw data were processed with SOAPnuke, discarding reads with adapters, uncalled bases, mean Phred below 15, or no exact constant-primer or identifier match. COPE v1.2.5 was used to merge high-quality paired reads, and clonotypes were defined as unique nucleotide sequences. MiTCR v1.1 was used to align the clonotypes against IMGT TRBV, TRBD and TRBJ reference segments. The analysis included only V-J combinations with a frequency above 0.0001, which together covered more than 99% of the repertoires. A TCS score was defined as the ratio between F50 (clonal expansion) and ExV (chaos), using BLOSUM62-based TCRdist between CDR3 peptides within each V-J. Welch's t-statistics and random forest reduced 500 to 650 V-J features to about 12, which were used in a naive Bayes classifier (R e1071). The Morisita-Horn index was used to measure how similar the thyroid and blood repertoires were. TCRdb reprocessing: public reads trimmed at Q25 with fastp, clones called with MiXCR, in-frame beta chains kept. CDR3 protein duplicates are merged, each entry listing the most common genes and DNA. These V and J calls rely on TCRdb rather than the paper's analysis. The sample table lists hundreds of thousands of distinct CDR3 sequences, roughly 32% of them with a count of one. The ten largest clones capture around a third of the sample.

The germline V gene gives CDR1 as ENHRY and CDR2 as SYGVKD. From the cysteine up to the phenylalanine, the CDR3 has a length of 14 residues. Left in the record is the CDR3 DNA by itself, 42 bases read in frame from the first base. V and J are truncated by 3 bases and 2 bases respectively, leaving an intervening sequence of 10 bases. Stable Graves' hyperthyroidism was defined as the absence of progression to ophthalmopathy over 18 months of follow-up. Hyperthyroidism patients were aged 18 to 65 years and newly diagnosed, with disease duration of less than 2 months. The study excluded patients with uncontrolled infections, other autoimmune diseases, pregnancy or lactation. Diagnoses relied on clinical symptoms, serum thyroxine and TRAb, thyroid ultrasound and orbital computed tomography. Ficoll-Paque density gradient centrifugation was used to isolate PBMCs from under 11 ml of fresh peripheral blood. Trizol reagent was used to extract total RNA, and RNA quality was then checked on an Agilent 2100 Bioanalyzer.

The chain is assembled from TRBV10-3 and TRBJ1-1, with the identity of the D gene unclear. This TCR derives from a woman in her thirties or forties with Graves' hyperthyroidism. The sample consisted of blood. The DNA reads TGTGCCATCAGTGAAACAACAGCAAACACTGAAGCTTTCTTT. Its coded protein is CAISETTANTEAFF.